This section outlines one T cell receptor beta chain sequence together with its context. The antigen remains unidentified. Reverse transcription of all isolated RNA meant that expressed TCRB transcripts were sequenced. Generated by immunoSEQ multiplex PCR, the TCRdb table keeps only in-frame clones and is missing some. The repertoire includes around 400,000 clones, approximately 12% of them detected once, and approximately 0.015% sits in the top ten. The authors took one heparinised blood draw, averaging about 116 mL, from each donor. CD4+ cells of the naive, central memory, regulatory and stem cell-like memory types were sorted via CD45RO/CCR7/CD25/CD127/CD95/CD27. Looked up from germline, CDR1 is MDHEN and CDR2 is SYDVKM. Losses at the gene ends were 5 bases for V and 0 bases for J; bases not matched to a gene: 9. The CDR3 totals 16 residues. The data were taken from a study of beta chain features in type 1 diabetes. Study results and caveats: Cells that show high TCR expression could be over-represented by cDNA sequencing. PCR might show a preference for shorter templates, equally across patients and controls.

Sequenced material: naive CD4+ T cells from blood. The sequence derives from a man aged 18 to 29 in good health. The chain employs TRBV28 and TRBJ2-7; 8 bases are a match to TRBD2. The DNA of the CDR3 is TGTGCCAGCAGTGGCTCTTGGCGGGAGGTCTCCTACGAGCAGTACTTC. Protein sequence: CASSGSWREVSYEQYF.